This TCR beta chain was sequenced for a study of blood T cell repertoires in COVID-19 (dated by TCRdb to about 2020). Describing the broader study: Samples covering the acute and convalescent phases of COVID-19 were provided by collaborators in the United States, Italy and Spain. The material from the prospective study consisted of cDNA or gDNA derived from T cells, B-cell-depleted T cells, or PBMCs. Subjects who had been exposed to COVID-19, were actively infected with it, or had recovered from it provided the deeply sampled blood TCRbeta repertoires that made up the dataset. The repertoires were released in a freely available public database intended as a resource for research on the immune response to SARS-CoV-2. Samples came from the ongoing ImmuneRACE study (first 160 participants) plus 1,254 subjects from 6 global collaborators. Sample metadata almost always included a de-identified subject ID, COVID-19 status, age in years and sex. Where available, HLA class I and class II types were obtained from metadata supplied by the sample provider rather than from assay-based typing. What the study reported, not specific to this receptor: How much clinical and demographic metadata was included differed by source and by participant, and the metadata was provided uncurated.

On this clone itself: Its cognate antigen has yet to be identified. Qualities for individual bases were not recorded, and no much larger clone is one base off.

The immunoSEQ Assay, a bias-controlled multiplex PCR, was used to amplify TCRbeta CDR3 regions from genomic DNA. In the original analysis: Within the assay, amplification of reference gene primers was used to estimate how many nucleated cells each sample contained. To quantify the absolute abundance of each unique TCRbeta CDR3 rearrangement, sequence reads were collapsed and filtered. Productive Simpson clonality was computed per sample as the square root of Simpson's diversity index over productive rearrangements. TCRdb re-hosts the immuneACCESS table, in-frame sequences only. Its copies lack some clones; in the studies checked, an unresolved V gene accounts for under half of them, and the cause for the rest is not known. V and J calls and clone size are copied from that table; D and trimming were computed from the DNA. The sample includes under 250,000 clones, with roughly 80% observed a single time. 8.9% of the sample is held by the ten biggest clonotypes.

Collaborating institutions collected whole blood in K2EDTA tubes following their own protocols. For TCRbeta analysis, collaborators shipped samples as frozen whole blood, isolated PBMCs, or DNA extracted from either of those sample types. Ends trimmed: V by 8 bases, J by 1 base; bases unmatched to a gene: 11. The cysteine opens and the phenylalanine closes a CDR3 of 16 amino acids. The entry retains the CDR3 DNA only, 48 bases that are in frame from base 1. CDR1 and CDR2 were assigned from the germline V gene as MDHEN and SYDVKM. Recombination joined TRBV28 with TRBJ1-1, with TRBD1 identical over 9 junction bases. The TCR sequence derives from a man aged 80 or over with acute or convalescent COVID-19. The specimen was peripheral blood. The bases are TGTGCCAGCCGCTCGCCGGCGACAGGGGGGAACACTGAAGCTTTCTTT. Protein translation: CASRSPATGGNTEAFF.